The following is a T cell receptor (beta chain) sequence with its context. Its specificity is unknown. RNA was isolated and reverse transcribed to cDNA, the sequencing template. Libraries were prepared by immunoSEQ multiplex PCR; TCRdb keeps only in-frame clonotypes and omits some of them. Of approximately 98,000 clones in the sample, around 59% are singletons; the top ten hold more than 20%. The sample comes from a study of CD8+ T cells in alopecia areata. This CDR3 has 12 amino acids. Germline V lookup: CDR1 PRHDT, CDR2 FYEKMQ (reference sequence). Trimming left V 5 bases short and J 3 bases short, with 7 bases between. Overall study findings and caveats: Higher clonality than in normal scalp was seen in lesional scalp, especially alopecia totalis/universalis. Compared with mice, patients displayed less clear TCR sharing, possibly for HLA-related reasons. Scalp samples also yield sequences of resident alphabeta T cells from normal skin.

Cell sorting was applied to PBMCs, and CD4+ and CD8+ T cells were collected. The receptor's source is a human donor in good health. The chain uses TRBV13 and TRBJ2-5; D ambiguous. Material for sequencing was CD8+ T cells sorted from blood. CDR3 sequence: CASSDNKETQYF. The DNA for the CDR3 is TGTGCCAGCAGCGATAACAAAGAGACCCAGTACTTC.